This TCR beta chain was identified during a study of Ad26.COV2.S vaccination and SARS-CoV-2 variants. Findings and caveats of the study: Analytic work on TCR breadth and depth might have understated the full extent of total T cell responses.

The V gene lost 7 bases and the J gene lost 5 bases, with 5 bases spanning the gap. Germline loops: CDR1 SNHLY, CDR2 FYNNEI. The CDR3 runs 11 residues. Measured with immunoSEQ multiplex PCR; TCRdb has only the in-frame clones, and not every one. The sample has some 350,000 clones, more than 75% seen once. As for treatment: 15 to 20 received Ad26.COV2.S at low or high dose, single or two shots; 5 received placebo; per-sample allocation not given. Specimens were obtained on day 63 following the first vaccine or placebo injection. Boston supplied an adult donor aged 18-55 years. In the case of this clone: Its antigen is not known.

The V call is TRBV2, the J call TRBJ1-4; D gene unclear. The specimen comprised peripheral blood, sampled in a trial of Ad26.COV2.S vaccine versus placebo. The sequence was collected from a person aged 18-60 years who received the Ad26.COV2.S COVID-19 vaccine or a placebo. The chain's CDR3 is CASTGNEKLFF. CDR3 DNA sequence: TGTGCCAGCACCGGAAATGAAAAACTGTTTTTT. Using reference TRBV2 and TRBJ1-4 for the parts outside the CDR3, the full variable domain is EPEVTQTPSHQVTQMGQEVILRCVPISNHLYFYWYRQILGQKVEFLVSFYNNEISEKSEIFDDQFSVERPDGSNFTLKIRSTKLEDSAMYFCASTGNEKLFFGSGTQLSVL.